Presented here are 21 T cell receptor beta chains from one specimen sequenced in a study of graft-versus-host responses after intestinal transplantation. The table came from immunoSEQ multiplex PCR; TCRdb's copy has only in-frame clones and leaves some out. The data show 57,000 or so clones, more than 75% seen once. The sequencing used PBMCs, collected 118 days after intestinal transplantation. The receptors were sampled from a human patient who received an intestinal transplant, so some T cells may come from the graft donor.

This clone was seen once. This rearrangement joins TRBV10-3 to TRBJ2-7, with 8 bases that match TRBD1. CDR1 and CDR2 from the germline V gene are ENHRY and SYGVKD. J lost 3 bases, V lost 6 bases, and 4 bases had no gene match. The CDR3 has 13 amino acids. The chain's CDR3 is CAIRGQVLYEQYF. The CDR3 DNA reads as TGTGCCATCAGGGGACAGGTACTCTACGAGCAGTACTTC.

The chain uses TRBV6-5 and TRBJ2-3, with 7 bases fitting TRBD2. The CDR3 sequence is 12 residues long. Trimming cost V 5 bases and J 8 bases; bases outside gene matches: 4. Germline V gives CDR1 MNHEY, CDR2 SVGAGI. The CDR3: CASSPERGTQYF. Here the CDR3 DNA reads TGTGCCAGCAGTCCCGAGCGGGGTACGCAGTATTTT.

The rearrangement links TRBV19 to TRBJ2-1; D is undetermined. The CDR3 consists of 13 residues. The V end lost 2 bases, the J end lost 5 bases, and 7 bases lay between the germline ends. Germline assignment: CDR1 LNHDA and CDR2 SQIVND (reference sequence). The CDR3 DNA is TGTGCCAGTAGTATACAGACAAACAATGAGCAGTTCTTC. Protein sequence: CASSIQTNNEQFF.

This chain joins TRBV7-9 and TRBJ2-5, with unresolved D. CDR1 and CDR2 (germline): SEHNR, FQNEAQ (reference sequence). The V end lost 1 base, the J end lost 3 bases, and 9 bases lay between the germline ends. This CDR3 contains 14 residues. CDR3 amino acids: CASSLVSRKETQYF. CDR3 nucleotide sequence: TGTGCCAGCAGCTTAGTTTCTAGAAAAGAGACCCAGTACTTC.

The chain is built from TRBV9 and TRBJ1-1; D uncertain. Trimming removed 3 bases from V and 2 bases from J, with 14 bases in between. The CDR3 is made up of 15 amino acids. Germline-derived CDR1 and CDR2 are SGDLS and YYNGEE. The CDR3, as DNA: TGTGCCAGCAGCGGGGATTCGTCCATTAACACTGAAGCTTTCTTT. Translating it yields CASSGDSSINTEAFF.

The rearrangement uses TRBV6-1 and TRBJ1-2; tentatively, D is TRBD1 (6 bases). This CDR3 is built from 14 residues. In germline, CDR1 is MNHNS, CDR2 SASEGT. V lost 6 bases to trimming and J lost 2 bases, with 13 bases between them. CDR3 in DNA: TGTGCCAGCAGCGCCGCTCAGGGGAACTATGGCTACACCTTC. It yields the protein CASSAAQGNYGYTF.

The chain is built from TRBV30 and TRBJ2-7, with 8 bases aligning to TRBD1. J gave up 5 bases and V 4 bases, and 10 bases lay outside the gene matches. CDR1 and CDR2 from the germline V gene are GTSNPN and SVGIG (reference sequence). This CDR3 contains 14 residues. The CDR3 nucleotides read TGTGCCTGGACCCCCTCTGACAGGGGCCACGAGCAGTACTTC. Protein: CAWTPSDRGHEQYF.

The chain couples TRBV7-3 to TRBJ2-3; D is possibly TRBD1 (5 bases). The CDR3 totals 16 residues. V was cut by 1 base and J by 4 bases, with 15 bases left in between. Germline CDR1 and CDR2: SGHTA and FQGTGA. The CDR3 DNA reads TGTGCCAGCAGCTTAAAAGGGGCAGGGTACCCAGATACGCAGTATTTT. The encoded protein is CASSLKGAGYPDTQYF.

Worth noting for this clone: The junction departs from germline at one end; a sequencing error may be responsible. The CDR3 loop is CAGSPHWETQPQHF. The CDR3 nucleotides are TGTGCCGGCAGTCCCCACTGGGAGACGCAGCCCCAGCATTTT. The rearrangement joins TRBV28 to TRBJ1-5; D gene unclear. Germline CDR1 and CDR2: MDHEN and SYDVKM. The CDR3 sequence is 14 residues long.

A remark on this clone: A read error may produce the germline difference seen at one junction end. The CDR3 sequence is CASSLNPGELFF. For the CDR3, the DNA is TGCGCCAGCAGCTTGAACCCCGGGGAGCTGTTTTTT. The chain couples TRBV5-1 to TRBJ2-2; D remains ambiguous. Germline loops: CDR1 SGHRS, CDR2 YFSETQ. CDR3 length: 12 residues.

The chain links TRBV15 to TRBJ2-7; D might be TRBD1 or TRBD2, each matching 5 bases. V shed 0 bases and J shed 5 bases, with 11 bases lying between them. The CDR3 length is 14 residues. Germline V CDR1 and CDR2: LNHNV, YYDKDF (reference sequence). The CDR3: CATSRDGGIHEQYF. The CDR3 bases are TGTGCCACCAGCAGAGATGGGGGTATCCACGAGCAGTACTTC.

The rearrangement links TRBV11-2 to TRBJ2-1; no reliable D call. V shed 2 bases and J shed 10 bases, with 12 bases lying between them. The germline V gene encodes CDR1 SGHAT and CDR2 FQNNGV. The CDR3 runs 13 residues. The CDR3 DNA reads as TGTGCCAGCAGCTTAACCCGTCCTACGGAGCAGTTCTTC. This encodes CASSLTRPTEQFF.

CDR3 coding DNA: TGTGCCAGCAGTTTAAGGGTTAGCGGGACCAATGAGCAGTTCTTC. Encoded protein: CASSLRVSGTNEQFF. The chain is built from TRBV28 and TRBJ2-1; 8 nucleotides line up with TRBD2. The CDR3 sequence is 15 residues long. The J segment lost 6 bases and the V segment lost 2 bases, leaving 6 bases of the junction unmatched. Germline lookup yields CDR1 MDHEN and CDR2 SYDVKM.

The gene calls are TRBV7-2 and TRBJ2-5; the D is unclear. Trimming removed 7 bases at V and 0 bases at J, with 18 bases between. The CDR3 contains 16 residues. Looked up from germline, CDR1 is SGHTA and CDR2 is FQGNSA. CDR3 in DNA: TGTGCCAGCACCGACGGACCCTTGCCGTACCAAGAGACCCAGTACTTC. It specifies CASTDGPLPYQETQYF. Full variable domain (rest looked up from reference TRBV7-2 and TRBJ2-5): GAGVSQSPSNKVTEKGKDVELRCDPISGHTALYWYRQSLGQGLEFLIYFQGNSAPDKSGLPSDRFSAERTGGSVSTLTIQRTQQEDSAVYLCASTDGPLPYQETQYFGPGTRLLVL.

The chain is built from TRBV19 and TRBJ2-7; perhaps D is TRBD1 or TRBD2 (5 bases each). The germline gives CDR1 LNHDA, CDR2 SQIVND (reference sequence). V dropped 11 bases and J dropped 0 bases, with 23 bases sitting between them. The CDR3 is 16 amino acids. CDR3 DNA: TGTGCCGACTCTCCGGGGCCAGGGAATAGCTCCTACGAGCAGTACTTC. This encodes CADSPGPGNSSYEQYF.

The chain joins TRBV11-2 to TRBJ2-7; no firm D call. V dropped 0 bases and J dropped 3 bases, with 9 bases sitting between them. The V gene's germline CDR1 is SGHAT and CDR2 FQNNGV. CDR3 length equals 14 residues. The CDR3 DNA follows: TGTGCCAGCAGCTTAGATCCCCTCGACTACGAGCAGTACTTC. It specifies CASSLDPLDYEQYF.

For the CDR3, the DNA is TGCGCCAGCAGCTTGGGCCCGCCTGGAACGAACACCGGGGAGCTGTTTTTT. Its translation is CASSLGPPGTNTGELFF. The V and J genes are TRBV5-1 and TRBJ2-2; D gene unclear. The CDR3 is made up of 17 amino acids. Germline CDR1 and CDR2: SGHRS and YFSETQ. V lost 0 bases, J lost 0 bases, and 12 bases lay in between.

This chain joins TRBV6-5 and TRBJ2-7; 9 nucleotides align to TRBD2. The CDR3 sequence is 16 residues long. Germline CDR1 is MNHEY and CDR2 is SVGAGI. Trimming cost V 0 bases and J 2 bases; bases outside gene matches: 5. The CDR3 sequence is CASSYSNSGGAYEQYF. The CDR3 bases are TGTGCCAGCAGTTACTCGAATAGCGGGGGAGCCTACGAGCAGTACTTC.

This chain joins TRBV9 and TRBJ2-7; 8 bases agree with TRBD2. V dropped 0 bases and J dropped 3; count of bases not matched to a gene: 8. Germline CDR1 and CDR2: SGDLS and YYNGEE. This CDR3 comprises 16 residues. CDR3 nucleotide sequence: TGTGCCAGCAGCGTAGAAGAGACTAGCGCTTACTACGAGCAGTACTTC. Protein: CASSVEETSAYYEQYF.

The V gene is TRBV19, the J gene TRBJ2-7; 8 bases are shared with TRBD2. Trimming cost V 8 bases and J 6 bases; bases outside gene matches: 12. The CDR3 is 14 residues long. Germline V gene data show CDR1 as LNHDA and CDR2 as SQIVND (reference sequence). CDR3: CASLVGTRFTEQYF. The DNA of the CDR3 is TGTGCCAGTTTGGTAGGGACTAGATTCACCGAGCAGTACTTC.

The rearrangement joins TRBV28 to TRBJ2-7; the match to TRBD2 covers 15 bases. Germline V gene data show CDR1 as MDHEN and CDR2 as SYDVKM. This CDR3 is 18 amino acids long. V lost 1 base, J lost 0 bases, and 4 bases stayed unmatched. This CDR3 reads CASSLFGTSGGYSYEQYF. The CDR3 DNA is TGTGCCAGCAGTTTATTCGGGACTAGCGGGGGGTACTCCTACGAGCAGTACTTC.